This T cell receptor beta chain was sequenced in a study of blood T cells in healthy people across ages. The CDR3 runs to 15 residues. Trimming took 4 bases from V and 9 from J; bases not matched to a gene: 8. The germline gives CDR1 SGHRS, CDR2 YFSETQ. This clonotype was recorded at least ten times. The antigen remains undetermined. General study results and limits: Naive T cell percentage strongly correlated with TCR beta diversity.

A J-beta primer mix and a sample-barcoded 5' primer were used in a second PCR of about 7 to 12 cycles. One entry per CDR3 protein results from TCRdb running MiXCR on the 5' RACE reads. The table includes about 800,000 distinct CDR3 sequences, about 47% detected once. Source material: blood. The rearrangement joins TRBV5-1 to TRBJ2-1; 12 nucleotides agree with TRBD1. The TCR was taken from a man aged 80 or over in good health. In DNA, the CDR3 is TGCGCCAGCAGCATAACCGGGACAGGGGGCCGTGAGCAGTTCTTC. As protein: CASSITGTGGREQFF.